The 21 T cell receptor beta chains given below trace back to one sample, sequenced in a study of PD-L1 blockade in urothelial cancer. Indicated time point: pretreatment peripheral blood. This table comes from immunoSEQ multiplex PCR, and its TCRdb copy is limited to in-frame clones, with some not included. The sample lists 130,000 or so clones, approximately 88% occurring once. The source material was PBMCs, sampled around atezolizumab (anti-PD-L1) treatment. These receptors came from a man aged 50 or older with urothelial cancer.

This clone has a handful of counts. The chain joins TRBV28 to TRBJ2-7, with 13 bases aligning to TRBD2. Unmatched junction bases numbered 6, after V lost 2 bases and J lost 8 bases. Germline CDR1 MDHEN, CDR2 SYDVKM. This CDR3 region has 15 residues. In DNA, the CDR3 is TGTGCCAGCAGTTTAGCGACTAGCGGGGGGTATAAGCAGTACTTC. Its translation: CASSLATSGGYKQYF. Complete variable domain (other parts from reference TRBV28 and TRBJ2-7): DVKVTQSSRYLVKRTGEKVFLECVQDMDHENMFWYRQDPGLGLRLIYFSYDVKMKEKGDIPEGYSVSREKKERFSLILESASTNQTSMYLCASSLATSGGYKQYFGPGTRLTVT.

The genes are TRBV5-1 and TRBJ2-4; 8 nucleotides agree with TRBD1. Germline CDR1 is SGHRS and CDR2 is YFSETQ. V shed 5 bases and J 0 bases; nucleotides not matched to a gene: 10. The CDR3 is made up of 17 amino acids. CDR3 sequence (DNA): TGCGCCAGCAGATCCGATCAGGGGGCTCGAGCCAAAAACATTCAGTACTTC. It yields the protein CASRSDQGARAKNIQYF.

Here the CDR3 reads CASSATNEQFF. CDR3 in DNA: TGTGCCAGCAGCGCTACCAATGAGCAGTTCTTC. The V call is TRBV9, the J call TRBJ2-1; D ambiguous. V gave up 3 bases and J gave up 6 bases, with 4 bases separating them. CDR1 and CDR2 (germline): SGDLS, YYNGEE. The CDR3 covers 11 residues.

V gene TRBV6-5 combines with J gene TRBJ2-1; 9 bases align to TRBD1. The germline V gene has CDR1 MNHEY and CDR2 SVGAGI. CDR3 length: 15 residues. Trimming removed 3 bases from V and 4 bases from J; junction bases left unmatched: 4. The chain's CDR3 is CASSYKGQGYNEQFF. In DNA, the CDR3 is TGTGCCAGCAGTTATAAGGGACAGGGATACAATGAGCAGTTCTTC.

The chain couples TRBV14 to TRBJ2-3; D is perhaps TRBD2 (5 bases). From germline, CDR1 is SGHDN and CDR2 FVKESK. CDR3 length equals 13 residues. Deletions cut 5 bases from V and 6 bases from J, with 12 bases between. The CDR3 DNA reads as TGTGCCAGCAGCGTCGGCGTAGCGGATACGCAGTATTTT. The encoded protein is CASSVGVADTQYF.

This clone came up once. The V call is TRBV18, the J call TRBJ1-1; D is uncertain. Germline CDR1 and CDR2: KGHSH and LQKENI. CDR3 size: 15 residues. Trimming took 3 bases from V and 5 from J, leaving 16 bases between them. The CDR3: CASSPRDQYNTEAFF. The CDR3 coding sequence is TGTGCCAGCTCACCCCGGGATCAGTATAATACTGAAGCTTTCTTT. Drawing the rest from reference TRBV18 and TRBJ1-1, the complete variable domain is NAGVMQNPRHLVRRRGQEARLRCSPMKGHSHVYWYRQLPEEGLKFMVYLQKENIIDESGMPKERFSAEFPKEGPSILRIQQVVRGDSAAYFCASSPRDQYNTEAFFGQGTRLTVV.

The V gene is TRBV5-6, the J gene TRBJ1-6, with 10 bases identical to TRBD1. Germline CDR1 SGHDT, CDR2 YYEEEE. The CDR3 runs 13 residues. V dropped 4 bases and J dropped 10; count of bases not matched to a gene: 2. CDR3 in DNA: TGTGCCAGCAGCGACAGGGGGCGATCACCCCTCCACTTT. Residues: CASSDRGRSPLHF.

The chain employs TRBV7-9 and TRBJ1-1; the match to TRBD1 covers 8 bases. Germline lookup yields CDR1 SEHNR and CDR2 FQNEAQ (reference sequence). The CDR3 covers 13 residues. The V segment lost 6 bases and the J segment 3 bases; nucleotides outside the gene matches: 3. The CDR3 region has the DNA TGTGCCAGCAGTAAGACAGGGGACACTGAAGCTTTCTTT. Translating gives CASSKTGDTEAFF. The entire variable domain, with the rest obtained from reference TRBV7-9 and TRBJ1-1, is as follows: DTGVSQNPRHKITKRGQNVTFRCDPISEHNRLYWYRQTLGQGPEFLTYFQNEAQLEKSRLLSDRFSAERPKGSFSTLEIQRTEQGDSAMYLCASSKTGDTEAFFGQGTRLTVV.

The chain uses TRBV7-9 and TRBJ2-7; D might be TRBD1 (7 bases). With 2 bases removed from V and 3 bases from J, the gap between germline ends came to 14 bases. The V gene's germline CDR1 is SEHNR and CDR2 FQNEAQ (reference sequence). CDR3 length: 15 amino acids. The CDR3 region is CASSLRRDSVYEQYF. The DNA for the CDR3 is TGTGCCAGCAGCTTAAGGAGGGACAGCGTCTACGAGCAGTACTTC.

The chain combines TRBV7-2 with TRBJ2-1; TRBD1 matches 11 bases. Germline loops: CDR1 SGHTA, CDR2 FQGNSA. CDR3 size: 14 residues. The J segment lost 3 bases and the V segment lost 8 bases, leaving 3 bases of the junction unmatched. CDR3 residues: CASRGQGDYNEQFF. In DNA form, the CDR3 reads TGTGCCAGCCGGGGACAGGGGGACTACAATGAGCAGTTCTTC.

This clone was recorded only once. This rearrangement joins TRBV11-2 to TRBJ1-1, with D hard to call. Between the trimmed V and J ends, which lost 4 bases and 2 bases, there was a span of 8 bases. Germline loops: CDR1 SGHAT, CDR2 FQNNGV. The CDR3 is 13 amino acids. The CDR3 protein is CASSSRENTEAFF. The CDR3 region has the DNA TGTGCCAGCAGCTCTAGAGAAAACACTGAAGCTTTCTTT. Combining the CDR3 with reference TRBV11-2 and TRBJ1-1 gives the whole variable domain EAGVAQSPRYKIIEKRQSVAFWCNPISGHATLYWYQQILGQGPKLLIQFQNNGVVDDSQLPKDRFSAERLKGVDSTLKIQPAKLEDSAVYLCASSSRENTEAFFGQGTRLTVV.

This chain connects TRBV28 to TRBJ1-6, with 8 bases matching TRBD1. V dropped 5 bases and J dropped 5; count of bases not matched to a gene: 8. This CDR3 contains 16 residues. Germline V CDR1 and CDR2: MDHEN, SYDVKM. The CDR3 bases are TGTGCCAGCAGTACCCTCTGGACAGGGAATAATTCACCCCTCCACTTT. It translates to CASSTLWTGNNSPLHF.

This CDR3 reads CASSPSSYNEQFF. The CDR3 region has the DNA TGTGCCAGCAGTCCTTCCTCCTACAATGAGCAGTTCTTC. J is TRBJ2-1 and V is TRBV2; D gene ambiguous. V was trimmed by 5 bases and J by 0 bases, leaving 5 bases between them. The CDR3 covers 13 residues. Germline V CDR1 and CDR2: SNHLY, FYNNEI. Combining the CDR3 with reference TRBV2 and TRBJ2-1 gives the whole variable domain EPEVTQTPSHQVTQMGQEVILRCVPISNHLYFYWYRQILGQKVEFLVSFYNNEISEKSEIFDDQFSVERPDGSNFTLKIRSTKLEDSAMYFCASSPSSYNEQFFGPGTRLTVL.

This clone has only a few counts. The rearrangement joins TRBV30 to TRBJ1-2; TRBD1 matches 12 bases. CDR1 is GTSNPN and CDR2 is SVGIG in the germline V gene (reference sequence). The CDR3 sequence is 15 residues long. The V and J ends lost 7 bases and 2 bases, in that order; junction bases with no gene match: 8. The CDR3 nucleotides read TGTGCCTTACGCCCGGGACAGGGGGCCAACTATGGCTACACCTTC. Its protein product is CALRPGQGANYGYTF. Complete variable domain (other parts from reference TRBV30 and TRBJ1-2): SQTIHQWPATLVQPVGSPLSLECTVEGTSNPNLYWYRQAAGRGLQLLFYSVGIGQISSEVPQNLSASRPQDRQFILSSKKLLLSDSGFYLCALRPGQGANYGYTFGSGTRLTVV.

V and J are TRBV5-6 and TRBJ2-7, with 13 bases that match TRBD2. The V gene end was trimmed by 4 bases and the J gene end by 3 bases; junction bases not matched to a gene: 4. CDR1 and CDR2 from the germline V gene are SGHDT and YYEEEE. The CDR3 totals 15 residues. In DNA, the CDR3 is TGTGCCAGCAGCGTAGGGACTAGCGGGAACTACGAGCAGTACTTC. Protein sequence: CASSVGTSGNYEQYF.

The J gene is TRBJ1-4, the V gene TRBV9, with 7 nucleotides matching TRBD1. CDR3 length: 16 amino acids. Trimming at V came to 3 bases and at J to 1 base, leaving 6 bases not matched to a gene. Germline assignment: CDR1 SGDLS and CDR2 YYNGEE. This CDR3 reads CASSARQGRTNEKLFF. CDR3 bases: TGTGCCAGCAGCGCCCGACAGGGAAGAACTAATGAAAAACTGTTTTTT.

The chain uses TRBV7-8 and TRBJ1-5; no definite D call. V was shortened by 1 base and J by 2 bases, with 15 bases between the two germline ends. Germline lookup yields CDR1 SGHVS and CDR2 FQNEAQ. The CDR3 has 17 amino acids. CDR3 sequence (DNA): TGTGCCAGCAGCTTAGGGCTTGGGAGCGGGGGCAATCAGCCCCAGCATTTT. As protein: CASSLGLGSGGNQPQHF.

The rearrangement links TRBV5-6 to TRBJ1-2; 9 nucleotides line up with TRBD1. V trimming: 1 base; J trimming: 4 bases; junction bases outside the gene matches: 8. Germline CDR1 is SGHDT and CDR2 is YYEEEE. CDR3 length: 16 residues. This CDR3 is CASSLYSGTGSYGYTF. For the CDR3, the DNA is TGTGCCAGCAGCTTGTATTCTGGGACAGGGTCCTATGGCTACACCTTC.

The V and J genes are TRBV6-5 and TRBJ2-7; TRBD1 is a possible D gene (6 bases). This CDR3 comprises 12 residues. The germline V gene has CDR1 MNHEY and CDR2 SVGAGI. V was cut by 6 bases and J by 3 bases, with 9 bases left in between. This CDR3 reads CASRTGNYEQYF. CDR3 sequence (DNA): TGTGCCAGCAGAACAGGGAACTACGAGCAGTACTTC.

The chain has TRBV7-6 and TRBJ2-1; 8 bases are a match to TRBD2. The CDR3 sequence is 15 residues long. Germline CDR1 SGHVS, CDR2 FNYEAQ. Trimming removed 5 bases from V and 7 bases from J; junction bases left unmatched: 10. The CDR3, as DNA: TGTGCCAGCAGCCCTCAAGCGGGAGTAGGGAATGAGCAGTTCTTC. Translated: CASSPQAGVGNEQFF.

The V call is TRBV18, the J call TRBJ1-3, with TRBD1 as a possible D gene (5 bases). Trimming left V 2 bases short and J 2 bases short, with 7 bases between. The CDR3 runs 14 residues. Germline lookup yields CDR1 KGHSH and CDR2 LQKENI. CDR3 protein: CASSPAGAGNTIYF. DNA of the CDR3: TGTGCCAGCTCACCAGCGGGGGCTGGAAACACCATATATTTT.